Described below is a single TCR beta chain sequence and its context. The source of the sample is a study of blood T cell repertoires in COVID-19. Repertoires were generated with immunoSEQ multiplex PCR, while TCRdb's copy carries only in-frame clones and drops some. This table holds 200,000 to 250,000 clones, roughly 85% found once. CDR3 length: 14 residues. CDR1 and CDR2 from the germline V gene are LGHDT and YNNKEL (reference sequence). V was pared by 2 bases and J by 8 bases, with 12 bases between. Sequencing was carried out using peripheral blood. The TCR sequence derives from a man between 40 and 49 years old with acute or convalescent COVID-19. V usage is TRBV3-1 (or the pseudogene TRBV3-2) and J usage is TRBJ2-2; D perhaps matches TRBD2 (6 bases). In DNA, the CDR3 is TGTGCCAGCAGCCAAATTGCGGGGTTAGGGGAGCTGTTTTTT. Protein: CASSQIAGLGELFF.